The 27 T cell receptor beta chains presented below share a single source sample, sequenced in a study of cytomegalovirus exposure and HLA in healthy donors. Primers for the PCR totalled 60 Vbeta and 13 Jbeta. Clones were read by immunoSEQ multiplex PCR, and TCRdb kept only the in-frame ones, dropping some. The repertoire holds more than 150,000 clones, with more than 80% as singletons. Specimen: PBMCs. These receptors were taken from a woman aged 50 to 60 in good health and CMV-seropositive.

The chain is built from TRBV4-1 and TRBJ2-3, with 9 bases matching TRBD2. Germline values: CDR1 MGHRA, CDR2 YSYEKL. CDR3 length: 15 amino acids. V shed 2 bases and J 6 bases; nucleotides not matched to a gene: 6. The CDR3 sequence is CASSQPGLASDTQYF. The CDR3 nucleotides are TGCGCCAGCAGCCAACCGGGACTAGCTTCGGATACGCAGTATTTT.

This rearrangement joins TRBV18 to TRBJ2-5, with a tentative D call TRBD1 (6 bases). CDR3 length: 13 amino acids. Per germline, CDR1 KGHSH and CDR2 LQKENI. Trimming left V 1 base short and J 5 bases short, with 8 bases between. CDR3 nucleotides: TGTGCCAGCTCACCACGGCAGGGGGAGACCCAGTACTTC. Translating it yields CASSPRQGETQYF.

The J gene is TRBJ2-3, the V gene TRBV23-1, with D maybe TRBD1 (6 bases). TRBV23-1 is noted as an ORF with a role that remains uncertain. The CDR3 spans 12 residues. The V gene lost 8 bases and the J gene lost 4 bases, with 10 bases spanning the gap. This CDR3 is CASRSGADTQYF. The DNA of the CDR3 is TGCGCCAGCCGATCAGGGGCAGATACGCAGTATTTT.

This chain's CDR3 is CASSRNGQGVNNEQFF. The CDR3 DNA follows: TGTGCCAGCTCACGAAATGGACAGGGGGTTAACAATGAGCAGTTCTTC. This sequence joins TRBV18 and TRBJ2-1; 10 bases line up with TRBD1. The CDR3 is 16 amino acids. After removal of 4 bases from V and 5 bases from J, the junction contained 8 bases not matched to a gene. Germline CDR1 is KGHSH and CDR2 is LQKENI.

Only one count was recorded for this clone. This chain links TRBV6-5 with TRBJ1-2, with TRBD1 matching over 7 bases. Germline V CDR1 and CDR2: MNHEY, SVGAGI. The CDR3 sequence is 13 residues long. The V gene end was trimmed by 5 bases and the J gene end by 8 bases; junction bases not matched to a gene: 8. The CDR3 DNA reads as TGTGCCAGCAGTCGTTCCCGGGACAGAGGCTACACCTTC. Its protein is CASSRSRDRGYTF.

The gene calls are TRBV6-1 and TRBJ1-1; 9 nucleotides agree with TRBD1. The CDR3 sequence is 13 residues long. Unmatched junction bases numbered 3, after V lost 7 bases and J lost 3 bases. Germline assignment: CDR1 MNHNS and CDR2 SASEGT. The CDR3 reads CASIWDRDTEAFF. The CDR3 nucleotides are TGTGCCAGCATTTGGGACAGGGACACTGAAGCTTTCTTT.

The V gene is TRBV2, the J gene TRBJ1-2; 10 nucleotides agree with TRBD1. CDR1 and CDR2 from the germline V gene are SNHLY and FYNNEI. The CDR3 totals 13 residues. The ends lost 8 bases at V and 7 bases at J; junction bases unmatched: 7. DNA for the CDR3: TGTGCCAGCTCCCTGGGACAGGGGCTTGGCTACACCTTC. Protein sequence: CASSLGQGLGYTF.

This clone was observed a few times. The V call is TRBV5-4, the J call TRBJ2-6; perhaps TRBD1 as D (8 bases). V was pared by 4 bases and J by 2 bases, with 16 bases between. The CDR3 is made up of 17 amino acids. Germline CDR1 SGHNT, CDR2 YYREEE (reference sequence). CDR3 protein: CASSPWTGRAGANVLTF. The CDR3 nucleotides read TGTGCCAGCAGCCCCTGGACAGGGAGGGCTGGGGCCAACGTCCTGACTTTC.

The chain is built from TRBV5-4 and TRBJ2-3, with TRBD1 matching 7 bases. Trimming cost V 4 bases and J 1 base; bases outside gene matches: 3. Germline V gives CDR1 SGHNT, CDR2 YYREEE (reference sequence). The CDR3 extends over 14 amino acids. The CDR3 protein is CASSRGQGTDTQYF. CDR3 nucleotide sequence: TGTGCCAGCAGCCGCGGACAGGGCACAGATACGCAGTATTTT.

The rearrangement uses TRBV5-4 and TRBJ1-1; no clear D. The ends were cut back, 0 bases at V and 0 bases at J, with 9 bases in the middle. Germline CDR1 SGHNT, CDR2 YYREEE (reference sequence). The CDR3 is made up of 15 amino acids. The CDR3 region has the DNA TGTGCCAGCAGCTTGGCCCCAGGCTTGAACACTGAAGCTTTCTTT. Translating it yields CASSLAPGLNTEAFF.

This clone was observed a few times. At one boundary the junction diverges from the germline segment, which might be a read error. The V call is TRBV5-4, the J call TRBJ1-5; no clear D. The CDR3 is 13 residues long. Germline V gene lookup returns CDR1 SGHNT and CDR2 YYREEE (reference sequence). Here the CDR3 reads CASSQEPEQPQHF. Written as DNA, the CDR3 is TGCGCCAGCAGCCAAGAGCCTGAACAGCCCCAGCATTTT.

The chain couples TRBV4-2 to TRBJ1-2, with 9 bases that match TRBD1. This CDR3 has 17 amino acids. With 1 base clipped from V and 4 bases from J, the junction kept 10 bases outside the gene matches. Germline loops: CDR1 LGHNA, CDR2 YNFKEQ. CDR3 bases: TGTGCCAGCAGCCAAGTATCAGGGACAGGGAGACGCTATGGCTACACCTTC. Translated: CASSQVSGTGRRYGYTF.

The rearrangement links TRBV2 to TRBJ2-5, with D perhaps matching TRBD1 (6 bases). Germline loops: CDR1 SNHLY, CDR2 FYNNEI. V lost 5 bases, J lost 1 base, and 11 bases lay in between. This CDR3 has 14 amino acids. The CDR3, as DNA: TGTGCCAGCAGTCCAGACAGGAGCCAAGAGACCCAGTACTTC. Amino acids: CASSPDRSQETQYF. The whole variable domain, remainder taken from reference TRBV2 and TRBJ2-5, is EPEVTQTPSHQVTQMGQEVILRCVPISNHLYFYWYRQILGQKVEFLVSFYNNEISEKSEIFDDQFSVERPDGSNFTLKIRSTKLEDSAMYFCASSPDRSQETQYFGPGTRLLVL.

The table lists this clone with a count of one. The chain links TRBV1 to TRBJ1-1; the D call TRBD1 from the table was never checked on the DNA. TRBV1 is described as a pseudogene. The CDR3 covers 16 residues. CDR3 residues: CTSSQDLDSINTEAFF. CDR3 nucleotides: TGCACCAGCAGCCAAGATCTTGACAGTATTAACACTGAAGCTTTCTTT.

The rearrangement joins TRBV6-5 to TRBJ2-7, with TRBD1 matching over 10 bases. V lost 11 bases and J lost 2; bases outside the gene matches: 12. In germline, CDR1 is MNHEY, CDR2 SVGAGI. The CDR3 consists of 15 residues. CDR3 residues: CAGGSGQGQTYEQYF. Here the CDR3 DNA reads TGTGCCGGAGGGTCGGGACAGGGGCAAACCTACGAGCAGTACTTC.

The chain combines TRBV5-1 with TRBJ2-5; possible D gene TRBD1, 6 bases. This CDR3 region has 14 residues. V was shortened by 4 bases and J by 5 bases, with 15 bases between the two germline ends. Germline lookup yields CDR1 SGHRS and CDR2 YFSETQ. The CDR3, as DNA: TGCGCCAGCAGCGGAACCCAGGGGTGGGAGACCCAGTACTTC. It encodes CASSGTQGWETQYF. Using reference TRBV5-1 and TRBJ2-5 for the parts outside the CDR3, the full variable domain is KAGVTQTPRYLIKTRGQQVTLSCSPISGHRSVSWYQQTPGQGLQFLFEYFSETQRNKGNFPGRFSGRQFSNSRSEMNVSTLELGDSALYLCASSGTQGWETQYFGPGTRLLVL.

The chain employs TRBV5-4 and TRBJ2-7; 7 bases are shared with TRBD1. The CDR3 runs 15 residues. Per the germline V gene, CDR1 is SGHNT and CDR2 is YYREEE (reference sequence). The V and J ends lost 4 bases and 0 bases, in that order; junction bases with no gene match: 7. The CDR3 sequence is CASSAGTASSYEQYF. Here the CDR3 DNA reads TGTGCCAGCAGCGCCGGGACAGCGTCCTCCTACGAGCAGTACTTC.

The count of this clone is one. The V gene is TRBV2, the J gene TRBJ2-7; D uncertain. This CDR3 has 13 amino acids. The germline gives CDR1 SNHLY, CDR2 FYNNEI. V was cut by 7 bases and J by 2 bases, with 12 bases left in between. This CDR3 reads CASTLVVAYEQYF. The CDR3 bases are TGTGCCAGCACTCTCGTTGTTGCCTACGAGCAGTACTTC.

CDR3 sequence reads: CASSTGQGVNEKLFF. The DNA for the CDR3 is TGTGCCAGCAGTACAGGACAGGGAGTTAATGAAAAACTGTTTTTT. The rearrangement joins TRBV6-5 to TRBJ1-4, with 8 bases matching TRBD1. The CDR3 extends over 15 amino acids. Germline V gives CDR1 MNHEY, CDR2 SVGAGI. V lost 5 bases, J lost 4 bases, and 6 bases stayed unmatched.

The chain's CDR3 is CASSPRDKPYEQYF. The CDR3 bases are TGTGCCAGCAGCCCCCGGGATAAACCCTACGAGCAGTACTTC. The V and J genes are TRBV9 and TRBJ2-7; perhaps TRBD2 as D (5 bases). This CDR3 has 14 amino acids. CDR1 and CDR2 from the germline V gene are SGDLS and YYNGEE. The V end lost 4 bases, the J end lost 2 bases, and 13 bases lay between the germline ends.

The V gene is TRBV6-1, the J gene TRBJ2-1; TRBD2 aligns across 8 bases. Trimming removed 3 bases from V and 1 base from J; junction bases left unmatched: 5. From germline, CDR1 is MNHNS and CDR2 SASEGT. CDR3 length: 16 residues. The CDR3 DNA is TGTGCCAGCAGTGAGGAGGCGGGGGGATCCTACAATGAGCAGTTCTTC. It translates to CASSEEAGGSYNEQFF.

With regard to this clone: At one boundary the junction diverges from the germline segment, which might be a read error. This CDR3 is CSSSPPQGTEAFF. The CDR3, as DNA: TGTTCCAGCAGCCCCCCACAGGGTACTGAAGCTTTCTTT. V usage is TRBV7-9 and J usage is TRBJ1-1, with D possibly TRBD1 on 6 matching bases. Per germline, CDR1 SEHNR and CDR2 FQNEAQ (reference sequence). CDR3 length: 13 amino acids.

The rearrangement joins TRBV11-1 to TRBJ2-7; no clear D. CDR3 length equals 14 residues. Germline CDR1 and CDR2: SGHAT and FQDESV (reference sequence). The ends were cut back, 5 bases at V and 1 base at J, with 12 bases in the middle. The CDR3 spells CASSPSVGSYEQYF. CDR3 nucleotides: TGTGCCAGCAGCCCGAGTGTTGGTTCCTACGAGCAGTACTTC.

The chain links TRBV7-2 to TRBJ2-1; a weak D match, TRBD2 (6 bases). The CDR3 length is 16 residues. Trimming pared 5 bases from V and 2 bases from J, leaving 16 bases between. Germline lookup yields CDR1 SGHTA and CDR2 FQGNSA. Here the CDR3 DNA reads TGTGCCAGCAGCCGGGGGAGGCCAGCGACCTACAATGAGCAGTTCTTC. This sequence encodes CASSRGRPATYNEQFF. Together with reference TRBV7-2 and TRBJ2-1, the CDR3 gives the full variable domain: GAGVSQSPSNKVTEKGKDVELRCDPISGHTALYWYRQSLGQGLEFLIYFQGNSAPDKSGLPSDRFSAERTGGSVSTLTIQRTQQEDSAVYLCASSRGRPATYNEQFFGPGTRLTVL.

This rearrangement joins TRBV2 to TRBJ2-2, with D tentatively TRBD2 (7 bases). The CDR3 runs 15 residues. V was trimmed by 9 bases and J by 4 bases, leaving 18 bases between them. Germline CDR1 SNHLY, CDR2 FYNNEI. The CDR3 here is CASRGAGRSTGELFF. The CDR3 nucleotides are TGTGCCAGTCGGGGGGCAGGGAGGAGCACCGGGGAGCTGTTTTTT.

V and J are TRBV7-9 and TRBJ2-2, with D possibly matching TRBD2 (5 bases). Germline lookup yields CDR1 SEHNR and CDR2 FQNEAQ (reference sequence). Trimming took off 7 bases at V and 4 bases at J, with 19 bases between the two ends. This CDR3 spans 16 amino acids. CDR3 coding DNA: TGTGCCAGCACCGTCCCGGGAAGCCCGGGCACCGGGGAGCTGTTTTTT. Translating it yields CASTVPGSPGTGELFF.

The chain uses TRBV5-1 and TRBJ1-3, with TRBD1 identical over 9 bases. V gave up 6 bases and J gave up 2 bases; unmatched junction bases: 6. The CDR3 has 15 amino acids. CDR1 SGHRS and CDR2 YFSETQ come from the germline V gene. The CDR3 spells CASTQGQGTGNTIYF. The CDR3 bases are TGCGCCAGCACCCAGGGACAGGGTACTGGAAACACCATATATTTT. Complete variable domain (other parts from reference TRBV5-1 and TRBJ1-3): KAGVTQTPRYLIKTRGQQVTLSCSPISGHRSVSWYQQTPGQGLQFLFEYFSETQRNKGNFPGRFSGRQFSNSRSEMNVSTLELGDSALYLCASTQGQGTGNTIYFGEGSWLTVV.